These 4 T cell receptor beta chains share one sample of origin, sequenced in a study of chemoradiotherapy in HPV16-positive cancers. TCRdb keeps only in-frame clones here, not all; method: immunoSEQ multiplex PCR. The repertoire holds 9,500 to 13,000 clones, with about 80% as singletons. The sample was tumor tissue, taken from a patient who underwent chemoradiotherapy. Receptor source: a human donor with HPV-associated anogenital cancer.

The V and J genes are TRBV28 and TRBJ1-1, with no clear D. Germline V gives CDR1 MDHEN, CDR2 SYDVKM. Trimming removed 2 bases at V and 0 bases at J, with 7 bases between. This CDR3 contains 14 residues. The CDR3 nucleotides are TGTGCCAGCAGTTTAGGTCCCTTGAACACTGAAGCTTTCTTT. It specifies CASSLGPLNTEAFF.

CDR3 region: CASRHPTGPQHF. CDR3 sequence (DNA): TGTGCCAGCAGACACCCTACAGGGCCCCAGCATTTT. This chain joins TRBV6-5 and TRBJ1-5, with D tentatively TRBD1 (5 bases). The V and J ends lost 6 bases and 9 bases respectively, with 12 bases between them. CDR1 is MNHEY and CDR2 is SVGAGI in the germline V gene. There are 12 residues in the CDR3.

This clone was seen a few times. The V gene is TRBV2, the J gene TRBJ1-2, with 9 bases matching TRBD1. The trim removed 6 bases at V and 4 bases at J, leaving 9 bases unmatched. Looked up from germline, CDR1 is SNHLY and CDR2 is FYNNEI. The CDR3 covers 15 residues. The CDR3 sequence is CASSVRTTGGYGYTF. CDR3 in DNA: TGTGCCAGCAGCGTTAGGACGACAGGGGGCTATGGCTACACCTTC.

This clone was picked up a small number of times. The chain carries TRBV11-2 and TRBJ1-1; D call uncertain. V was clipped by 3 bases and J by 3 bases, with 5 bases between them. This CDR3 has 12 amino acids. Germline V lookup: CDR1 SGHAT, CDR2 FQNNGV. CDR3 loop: CASSFQDTEAFF. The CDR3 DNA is TGTGCCAGCAGCTTTCAGGACACTGAAGCTTTCTTT.